This is a list of T cell receptor beta chains from one sample in a study of blood T cell repertoires in COVID-19. The table came from immunoSEQ multiplex PCR; TCRdb's copy has only in-frame clones and leaves some out. Counted here are over 130,000 clones, 85% to 90% occurring once; the ten biggest clones make up 5.4%. The sample comprised peripheral blood. The source is a human donor in a cohort sampled during active COVID-19. Each CDR3 is given with its conserved first and last residue. A D gene is named only where the DNA matches it firmly. Only part of the rows carry a size: once, few, many, or a class if the clone is expanded.

len	abundance	d_gene	v_gene	j_gene	CDR3aa	CDR3nt
11	-	-	TRBV20-1	TRBJ2-3	CSARGRDTQYF	TGCAGTGCTAGGGGGAGAGATACGCAGTATTTT
16	-	-	TRBV18	TRBJ2-7	CASSPRYKTGLHEQYF	TGTGCCAGCTCACCGAGATATAAAACAGGGCTCCACGAGCAGTACTTC
13	-	-	TRBV7-3	TRBJ1-1	CASKTGPNTEAFF	TGTGCCAGCAAGACAGGCCCGAACACTGAAGCTTTCTTT
15	-	-	TRBV2	TRBJ2-6	CASRVGGAGANVLTF	TGTGCCAGCAGAGTAGGGGGGGCTGGGGCCAACGTCCTGACTTTC
14	few	-	TRBV29-1	TRBJ1-5	CSVDTLGSNQPQHF	TGCAGCGTCGACACCCTCGGAAGCAATCAGCCCCAGCATTTT
14	-	-	TRBV9	TRBJ2-7	CASSEGAGAYEQYF	TGTGCCAGCAGCGAAGGGGCAGGAGCCTACGAGCAGTACTTC
19	-	TRBD2	TRBV7-3	TRBJ2-3	CASSPGGTSGAPSTDTQYF	TGTGCCAGCAGCCCAGGGGGGACTAGCGGGGCCCCTAGCACAGATACGCAGTATTTT
15	-	-	TRBV4-1	TRBJ2-1	CASTDLTGRGNEQFF	TGCGCCAGCACCGACTTAACAGGGAGAGGCAATGAGCAGTTCTTC
16	-	TRBD2	TRBV28	TRBJ2-7	CASSLGFSGGSPEQYF	TGTGCCAGCAGTTTAGGATTCTCGGGAGGTTCACCCGAGCAGTACTTC
14	-	-	TRBV27	TRBJ2-5	CASSRKNSGETQYF	TGTGCCAGCAGTCGAAAAAACAGCGGAGAGACCCAGTACTTC
15	-	-	TRBV10-3	TRBJ1-2	CAISHGGEEDYGYTF	TGTGCCATCAGCCATGGGGGGGAGGAAGACTATGGCTACACCTTC
16	once	-	TRBV5-1	TRBJ2-2	CASSLGYITNTGELFF	TGCGCCAGCAGCTTGGGGTACATTACGAACACCGGGGAGCTGTTTTTT
14	-	TRBD1	TRBV5-1	TRBJ1-6	CASSIGTEGSPLHF	TGCGCCAGCAGCATCGGGACAGAGGGTTCACCCCTCCACTTT
18	-	TRBD2	TRBV7-2	TRBJ2-1	CASSTPGTSGISYNEQFF	TGTGCCAGCAGCACCCCCGGGACTAGCGGAATTTCCTACAATGAGCAGTTCTTC
14	once	-	TRBV11-3	TRBJ2-1	CASSSGYYLAEQFF	TGTGCCAGCAGCTCTGGGTACTACCTGGCTGAGCAGTTCTTC
15	-	-	TRBV5-1	TRBJ2-1	CASSLAGLPDNEQFF	TGCGCCAGCAGCTTGGCCGGACTACCGGACAATGAGCAGTTCTTC
20	-	TRBD1	TRBV15	TRBJ2-6	CATSSSWRDRAPSGANVLTF	TGTGCCACCAGTAGCTCTTGGAGGGACAGGGCCCCTTCTGGGGCCAACGTCCTGACTTTC
14	-	-	TRBV2	TRBJ2-2	CASRPTYNTGELFF	TGTGCCAGCCGCCCTACTTATAACACCGGGGAGCTGTTTTTT
18	-	TRBD1	TRBV28	TRBJ2-7	CASSSRPRGTGGDYEQYF	TGTGCCAGCAGTTCTCGTCCGCGAGGGACAGGGGGGGACTACGAGCAGTACTTC
14	-	TRBD1	TRBV29-1	TRBJ2-1	CSVEATGLYNEQFF	TGCAGCGTTGAGGCGACAGGGCTCTACAATGAGCAGTTCTTC
13	-	-	TRBV19	TRBJ1-1	CASSLQRNTEAFF	TGTGCCAGTAGTTTACAACGGAACACTGAAGCTTTCTTT
14	-	TRBD1	TRBV7-9	TRBJ2-2	CASSLAQGFGELFF	TGTGCCAGCAGCTTAGCACAGGGGTTCGGGGAGCTGTTTTTT
18	-	TRBD2	TRBV7-6	TRBJ2-2	CASSLRFSGRGNTGELFF	TGTGCCAGCAGCCTCCGGTTTAGCGGGAGAGGGAACACCGGGGAGCTGTTTTTT
16	-	-	TRBV6-6	TRBJ1-1	CASRQPEQDMNTEAFF	TGTGCCAGCAGGCAGCCGGAACAGGACATGAACACTGAAGCTTTCTTT
14	-	-	TRBV7-9	TRBJ2-7	CASSLIPEAYEQYF	TGTGCCAGCAGCTTAATTCCGGAGGCCTACGAGCAGTACTTC
16	-	TRBD2	TRBV5-1	TRBJ2-7	CASSLGLAGGDYEQYF	TGCGCCAGCAGCTTGGGGTTAGCGGGAGGGGACTACGAGCAGTACTTC
13	-	TRBD1	TRBV12-3/TRBV12-4	TRBJ2-5	CASSTGVGETQYF	TGTGCCAGCAGTACAGGGGTGGGCGAGACCCAGTACTTC
13	-	-	TRBV19	TRBJ1-1	CASSMSLNTEAFF	TGTGCCAGTAGTATGAGCCTGAACACTGAAGCTTTCTTT
16	-	TRBD2	TRBV9	TRBJ2-3	CASSVALAGEADTQYF	TGTGCCAGCAGCGTAGCCCTAGCGGGAGAGGCAGATACGCAGTATTTT
13	-	TRBD1	TRBV30	TRBJ1-2	CASTVTDRAGYTF	TGTGCCTCTACCGTAACGGACAGGGCGGGCTACACCTTC
17	-	-	TRBV24-1	TRBJ1-4	CATSDFRKRQFNEKLFF	TGTGCCACCAGTGATTTTCGAAAGCGACAGTTTAATGAAAAACTGTTTTTT
14	-	-	TRBV6-4	TRBJ2-3	CASSAAGSTDTQYF	TGTGCCAGCAGTGCGGCGGGGTCCACAGATACGCAGTATTTT
14	-	-	TRBV5-8	TRBJ1-5	CASSRTVSNQPQHF	TGTGCCAGCAGCCGGACAGTTAGCAATCAGCCCCAGCATTTT
17	-	TRBD2	TRBV29-1	TRBJ2-7	CSVAGTSGPRFSYEQYF	TGCAGCGTGGCCGGGACTAGCGGGCCTCGGTTCTCCTACGAGCAGTACTTC
14	-	-	TRBV14	TRBJ2-7	CASSQGLTYYEQYF	TGTGCCAGCAGCCAAGGTCTTACTTACTACGAGCAGTACTTC
15	once	TRBD1	TRBV18	TRBJ2-6	CASSTQGAGANVLTF	TGTGCCAGCTCAACACAGGGGGCTGGGGCCAACGTCCTGACTTTC
18	-	-	TRBV4-1	TRBJ2-3	CASSQDLRPGLGTDTQYF	TGCGCCAGCAGCCAAGATCTCCGGCCCGGGTTGGGCACAGATACGCAGTATTTT
14	-	TRBD1	TRBV28	TRBJ1-3	CASSSTGDGNTIYF	TGTGCCAGCAGCTCCACAGGGGACGGAAACACCATATATTTT
16	-	-	TRBV7-2	TRBJ1-4	CASSFNSPGAGEKLFF	TGTGCCAGCAGCTTTAACTCGCCGGGCGCGGGAGAAAAACTGTTTTTT
16	few	TRBD2	TRBV11-2	TRBJ2-1	CASSLVGGGALNEQFF	TGTGCCAGCAGCTTAGTCGGCGGGGGGGCCTTAAATGAGCAGTTCTTC
16	-	-	TRBV9	TRBJ2-1	CASSALAEPSYNEQFF	TGTGCCAGCAGCGCTTTAGCGGAACCCTCCTACAATGAGCAGTTCTTC
17	-	TRBD2	TRBV28	TRBJ2-3	CASSPERREGGTDTQYF	TGTGCCAGCAGCCCGGAGAGGCGGGAGGGGGGCACAGATACGCAGTATTTT
14	-	-	TRBV19	TRBJ2-3	CASKEGGPGDTQYF	TGTGCCAGTAAGGAGGGGGGGCCCGGAGATACGCAGTATTTT
16	-	TRBD2	TRBV28	TRBJ2-5	CASSPRTSGGQETQYF	TGTGCCAGCAGTCCGCGGACTAGCGGGGGACAAGAGACCCAGTACTTC
16	-	-	TRBV5-1	TRBJ2-7	CASSLGHRDSSYEQYF	TGCGCCAGCAGCTTGGGACACAGGGATAGCTCCTACGAGCAGTACTTC
16	-	TRBD1	TRBV7-9	TRBJ2-5	CASSDYRDRPQETQYF	TGTGCCAGCAGCGACTACCGGGACAGGCCCCAAGAGACCCAGTACTTC
15	-	TRBD1	TRBV18	TRBJ1-2	CASQTTGGELYGYTF	TGTGCCAGCCAAACCACAGGGGGCGAATTATATGGCTACACCTTC
16	-	-	TRBV28	TRBJ1-1	CASTVGGTGPNTEAFF	TGTGCCAGCACGGTCGGGGGGACGGGACCGAACACTGAAGCTTTCTTT
14	-	-	TRBV5-5	TRBJ2-7	CASFWGRDSYEQYF	TGTGCCAGCTTCTGGGGCAGAGACTCCTACGAGCAGTACTTC